This T cell receptor (beta chain) was sequenced in a study of T cells in localized non-small cell lung cancer (TCRdb year 2020). With respect to the entire study: The study examined T cell repertoires in a few hundred patients with early-stage NSCLC and compared tumors with uninvolved tumor-adjacent lungs. The cohort consisted of approximately 240 treatment-naive NSCLC patients whose localized lung tumors had been resected. Of the NSCLC patients, about 130 were male and approximately 100 were female, and the mean age was around 70 years.

With regard to this clone: Its binding antigen is unknown. Base qualities are not provided; no much larger clone lies one nucleotide away.

TCR beta CDR3 regions were sequenced from DNA using the immunoSEQ Assay. On the authors' methods: T cell density was computed as TCR beta template counts normalized to usable DNA estimated by amplifying housekeeping genes. Richness was estimated with the preseqR package, extrapolating to 400,000 templates for PBMC samples and 120,000 templates for tissue samples. Clonality was taken to be one minus Pielou's evenness. Tissue-enriched TCRs were identified through differential abundance testing performed on productive amino-acid clonotypes, with a minimum total count of 5 and an alpha of 0.1. Repertoire overlap between compartments was quantified with the Jaccard Index and Morisita Overlap Index. GLIPH clustered TCR beta CDR3s with public tetramer-defined viral CDR3s; viral motifs required at least three viral sequences plus V-gene enrichment. Drawn from immuneACCESS, this table holds only the in-frame rearrangements with V and J called that TCRdb kept. Clones are partly lost; checked studies trace under half to an unresolved V gene and leave the rest unexplained. The V and J calls and clone size are taken from that table; D and trimming were inferred from the DNA. The sample table shows approximately 30,000 clones, and about 90% are seen once. 2.5% to 3% of the sample lies in the top ten.

What the authors observed across the whole study: Because multi-region tumor sequencing was not performed, intratumor heterogeneity could not be ruled out. Longer overall survival was associated with higher blood T cell density, whereas shorter survival was associated with higher adjacent-lung clonality. Uninvolved tumor-adjacent lung showed the highest T cell clonality, higher than tumor, which suggests more focused antigenic responses in the adjacent lung. Of the top 100 tumor clones, a median of about 53 were detected in paired uninvolved adjacent lung; 28 were also among that lung's top 100. Because the study design was exploratory, TCR variables were selected using unadjusted p-values without false-discovery rate correction.

The CDR3 numbers 13 residues from cysteine through phenylalanine. Just CDR3 DNA is preserved here, 39 bases in frame from base 1. The germline V gene provides CDR1 SNHLY and CDR2 FYNNEI. At the junction V is shortened by 11 bases and J by 8 bases, with 19 bases in between. At diagnosis, tumor, uninvolved tumor-adjacent lung and peripheral blood were collected and then preserved as a mix of FFPE and fresh-frozen material. For TCR repertoire profiling, blood samples were analyzed in the form of peripheral blood mononuclear cells. The V and J segments used are TRBV2 and TRBJ1-3, with TRBD1 tentatively as D gene (6 bases match). Sample: peripheral blood, taken before any cancer treatment. The TCR was taken from a woman aged 18-55 years with stage I lung adenocarcinoma. The CDR3 protein sequence reads: CAGTRGIQDTIYF. The DNA is as follows: TGTGCCGGAACCAGGGGAATCCAGGACACCATATATTTT.